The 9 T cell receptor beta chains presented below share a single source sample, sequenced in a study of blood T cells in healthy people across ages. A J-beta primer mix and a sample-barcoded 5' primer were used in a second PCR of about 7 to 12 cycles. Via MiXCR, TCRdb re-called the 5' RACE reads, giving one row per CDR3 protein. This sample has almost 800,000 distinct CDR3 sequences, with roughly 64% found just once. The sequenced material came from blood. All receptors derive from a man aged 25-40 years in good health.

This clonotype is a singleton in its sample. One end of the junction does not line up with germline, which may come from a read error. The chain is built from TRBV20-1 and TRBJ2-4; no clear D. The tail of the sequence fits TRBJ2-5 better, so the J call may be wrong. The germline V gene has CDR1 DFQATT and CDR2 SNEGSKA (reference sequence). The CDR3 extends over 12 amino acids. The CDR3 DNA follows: TGCAGTGCTAGGCCCCAGCAAGGGACCCAGTACTTC. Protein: CSARPQQGTQYF.

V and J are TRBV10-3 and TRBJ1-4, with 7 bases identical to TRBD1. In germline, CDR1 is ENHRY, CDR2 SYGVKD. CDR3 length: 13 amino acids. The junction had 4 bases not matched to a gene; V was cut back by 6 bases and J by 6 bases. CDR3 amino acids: CAIRGGDDEKLFF. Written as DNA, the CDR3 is TGTGCCATCAGAGGGGGCGACGATGAAAAACTGTTTTTT.

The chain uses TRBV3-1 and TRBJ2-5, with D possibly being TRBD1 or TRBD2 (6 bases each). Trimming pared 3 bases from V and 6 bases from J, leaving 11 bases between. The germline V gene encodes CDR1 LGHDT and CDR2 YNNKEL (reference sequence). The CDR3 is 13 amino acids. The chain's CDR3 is CASSQEGVKTQYF. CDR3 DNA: TGTGCCAGCAGCCAGGAGGGGGTGAAGACCCAGTACTTC.

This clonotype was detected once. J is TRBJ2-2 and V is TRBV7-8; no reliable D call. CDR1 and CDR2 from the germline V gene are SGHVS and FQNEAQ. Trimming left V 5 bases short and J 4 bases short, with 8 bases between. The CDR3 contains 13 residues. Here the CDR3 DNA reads TGTGCCAGCAGCCTCTTAGCCACCGGGGAGCTGTTTTTT. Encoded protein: CASSLLATGELFF.

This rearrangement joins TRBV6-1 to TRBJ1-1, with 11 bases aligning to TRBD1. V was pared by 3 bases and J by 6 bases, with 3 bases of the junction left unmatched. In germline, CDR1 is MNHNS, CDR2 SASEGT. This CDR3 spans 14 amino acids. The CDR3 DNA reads TGTGCCAGCAGTGACGGACAGGGGGCTTCTGAAGCTTTCTTT. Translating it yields CASSDGQGASEAFF.

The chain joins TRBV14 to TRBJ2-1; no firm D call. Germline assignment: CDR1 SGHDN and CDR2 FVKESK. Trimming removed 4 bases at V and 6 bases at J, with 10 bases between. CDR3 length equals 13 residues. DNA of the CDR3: TGTGCCAGCAGCCTATGGAATGGCAATGAGCAGTTCTTC. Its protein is CASSLWNGNEQFF.

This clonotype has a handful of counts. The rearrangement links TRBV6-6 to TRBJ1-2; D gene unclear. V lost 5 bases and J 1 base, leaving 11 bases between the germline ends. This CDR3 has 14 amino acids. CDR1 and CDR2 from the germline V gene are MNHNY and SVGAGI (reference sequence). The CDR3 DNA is TGTGCCAGCAGTCGCTATCAGCTTAACTATGGCTACACCTTC. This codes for CASSRYQLNYGYTF.

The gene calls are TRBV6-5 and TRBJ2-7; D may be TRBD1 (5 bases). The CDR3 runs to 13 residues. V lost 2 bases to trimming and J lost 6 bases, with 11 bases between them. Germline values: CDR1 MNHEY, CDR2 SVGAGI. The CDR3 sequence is CASSYGAVAEQYF. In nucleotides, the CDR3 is TGTGCCAGCAGTTACGGGGCGGTCGCCGAGCAGTACTTC.

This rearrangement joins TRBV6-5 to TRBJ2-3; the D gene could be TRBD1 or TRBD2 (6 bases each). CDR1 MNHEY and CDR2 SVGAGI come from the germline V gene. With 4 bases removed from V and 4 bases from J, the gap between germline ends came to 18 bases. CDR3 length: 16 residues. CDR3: CASSSSRRGQSDTQYF. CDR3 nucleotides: TGTGCCAGCAGTTCCTCCAGGCGGGGACAATCAGATACGCAGTATTTT.